These 8 T cell receptor beta chains originate from one sample sequenced in a study of T-cell reconstitution after alpha-beta-depleted transplantation in children. During its preparation, the TCRbeta library received unique molecular identifiers. TCRdb redid the calling of the PCR reads with MiXCR, one entry per CDR3 protein. The sample records about 200,000 distinct CDR3 sequences, roughly 6.3% being singletons. Sequencing was performed on PBMCs, taken before TCRalphabeta/CD19-depleted stem cell transplant. All receptors derive from a girl less than two years old with combined immunodeficiency, due to receive a stem cell transplant.

There are many counts of this clonotype. V and J are TRBV11-2 and TRBJ2-2, with D possibly matching TRBD2 (5 bases). V dropped 10 bases and J dropped 6 bases, with 9 bases sitting between them. Germline CDR1 SGHAT, CDR2 FQNNGV. The CDR3 is 11 residues long. CDR3 nucleotides: TGTGCCACTTCGGAGGCCGGGGAGCTGTTTTTT. This translates into CATSEAGELFF.

There are a few counts of this clonotype. V is TRBV20-1 and J is TRBJ2-7, with D perhaps TRBD2 (6 bases). Trimming removed 5 bases at V and 0 bases at J, with 17 bases between. Germline V gene lookup returns CDR1 DFQATT and CDR2 SNEGSKA (reference sequence). This CDR3 is built from 15 residues. The CDR3 region is CSACPSTSPSYEQYF. CDR3 DNA sequence: TGCAGTGCTTGCCCCTCGACTAGTCCCTCCTACGAGCAGTACTTC.

This clonotype was detected ten times or more. This chain uses TRBV9 with TRBJ2-3, with TRBD2 matching over 8 bases. Per the germline V gene, CDR1 is SGDLS and CDR2 is YYNGEE. CDR3 length: 16 residues. The V gene end was trimmed by 4 bases and the J gene end by 2 bases; junction bases not matched to a gene: 9. CDR3 coding DNA: TGTGCCAGCAGCTCCCGCGTAGCGGGGCTCACAGATACGCAGTATTTT. As protein: CASSSRVAGLTDTQYF.

This clonotype has at least ten counts. CDR3 nucleotides: TGTGCCAGCAGCTTATTGCCAGCGGGATACGACAATGAGCAGTTCTTC. This sequence encodes CASSLLPAGYDNEQFF. V gene TRBV7-2 combines with J gene TRBJ2-1; TRBD2 matches 7 bases. Germline-derived CDR1 and CDR2 are SGHTA and FQGNSA. The CDR3 is 16 residues long. J was trimmed by 5 bases and V by 2 bases; bases with no gene match: 9. Supplemented by reference TRBV7-2 and TRBJ2-1, the full variable domain reads GAGVSQSPSNKVTEKGKDVELRCDPISGHTALYWYRQSLGQGLEFLIYFQGNSAPDKSGLPSDRFSAERTGGSVSTLTIQRTQQEDSAVYLCASSLLPAGYDNEQFFGPGTRLTVL.

This clonotype was counted many times. Here the CDR3 DNA reads TGCAGTGCTAGGTTCCTAGCGGGAGATGTAGCCGGGGAGCTGTTTTTT. Its translation: CSARFLAGDVAGELFF. The chain has TRBV20-1 and TRBJ2-2; 10 nucleotides agree with TRBD2. Germline assignment: CDR1 DFQATT and CDR2 SNEGSKA (reference sequence). The CDR3 sequence is 16 residues long. J gave up 6 bases and V 3 bases, and 10 bases lay outside the gene matches.

The rearrangement uses TRBV20-1 and TRBJ2-1; 12 bases are shared with TRBD2. Germline assignment: CDR1 DFQATT and CDR2 SNEGSKA (reference sequence). The J segment lost 3 bases and the V segment lost 6 bases, leaving 12 bases of the junction unmatched. CDR3 length: 17 residues. CDR3 protein: CSAQGLAGGPDYNEQFF. CDR3 nucleotides: TGCAGTGCCCAAGGGCTAGCGGGGGGGCCTGACTACAATGAGCAGTTCTTC.

At least ten counts were recorded for this clonotype. This chain joins TRBV12-3 or TRBV12-4 and TRBJ2-1; D not resolved. The CDR3 totals 16 residues. V was shortened by 3 bases and J by 2 bases, with 14 bases between the two germline ends. This CDR3 reads CASSFPGRKTYNEQFF. CDR3 DNA: TGTGCCAGCAGTTTCCCCGGACGGAAGACCTACAATGAGCAGTTCTTC.

At least ten counts were recorded for this clonotype. This sequence joins TRBV6-2 or TRBV6-3 and TRBJ2-2; unclear D gene. Trimming took 6 bases from V and 6 from J, leaving 8 bases between them. Germline CDR1 is MNHEY and CDR2 is SVGEGT. There are 12 residues in the CDR3. The CDR3 reads CASRPPPGELFF. In DNA, the CDR3 is TGTGCCAGCAGGCCCCCCCCCGGGGAGCTGTTTTTT.